This T cell receptor (beta chain) was observed in a study of monozygotic twins with inflammatory bowel disease. Overall study findings and caveats: IBD-affected twins scored below their healthy co-twins in TCRbeta diversity (inverse Simpson).

As concerns this clonotype: Its antigen is undetermined.

The UMIs carried a 6-nucleotide sample barcode, and they were added by template switching. Two nested PCRs, of roughly 17 and 9 cycles, processed TCRalpha and TCRbeta cDNA. TCRdb reprocessed the 5' RACE reads, with one entry per CDR3 protein and no DNA. The listing contains approximately 200,000 distinct CDR3 sequences. This sequence was found in a human donor with ulcerative colitis or Crohn's disease, or a healthy co-twin of an affected twin (not recorded which). The specimen sequenced was blood.

This chain's CDR3 is CASTSGLGDTIYF. This sequence joins TRBV7-2 and TRBJ1-3. This CDR3 spans 13 amino acids. CDR1 and CDR2 (germline): SGHTA, FQGNSA.